The 5 T cell receptor beta chains listed next were all sequenced from one sample in a study of blood T cell repertoires in COVID-19. Sequencing used immunoSEQ multiplex PCR; TCRdb keeps in-frame clones, though not all of them. The table has about 200,000 clones, approximately 86% seen once. Sequenced material: PBMCs or T cells enriched from blood (not recorded which). The receptors were gathered from a woman aged 40 to 49 with acute COVID-19.

This clone has only one observation. The V call is TRBV24-1, the J call TRBJ1-1, with a possible D match to TRBD1 (6 bases). The germline V gene encodes CDR1 KGHDR and CDR2 SFDVKD. The CDR3 loop spans 12 amino acids. With 8 bases removed from V and 1 base from J, the gap between germline ends came to 7 bases. CDR3 DNA sequence: TGTGCCACCAAGGGGGAGAACACTGAAGCTTTCTTT. Translation gives CATKGENTEAFF.

This clone has more than one count but fewer than ten. J is TRBJ1-1 and V is TRBV7-9, with D perhaps matching TRBD1 (6 bases). Germline V gives CDR1 SEHNR, CDR2 FQNEAQ (reference sequence). V lost 5 bases and J lost 5, with 15 bases in between. The CDR3 totals 14 residues. The CDR3 nucleotides read TGTGCCAGCAGCCAACCGACAGGACGAACTGAAGCTTTCTTT. This gives the protein CASSQPTGRTEAFF.

The chain joins TRBV6-5 to TRBJ2-2; TRBD2 aligns across 9 bases. Germline lookup yields CDR1 MNHEY and CDR2 SVGAGI. The CDR3 loop spans 14 amino acids. The V and J ends lost 7 bases and 1 base, in that order; junction bases with no gene match: 1. The CDR3 bases are TGTGCCAGCAAGCGGGAGGAGAACACCGGGGAGCTGTTTTTT. It is translated as CASKREENTGELFF.

The chain couples TRBV3-1 (or the pseudogene TRBV3-2) to TRBJ2-1; D is perhaps TRBD2 (5 bases). V lost 0 bases to trimming and J lost 7 bases, with 16 bases between them. Germline CDR1 and CDR2: LGHDT and YNNKEL (reference sequence). This CDR3 is 16 amino acids long. The CDR3 nucleotides read TGTGCCAGCAGCCAAGATCTGACGGCGGGTGGGAATGAGCAGTTCTTC. Protein product: CASSQDLTAGGNEQFF.

The rearrangement uses TRBV5-1 and TRBJ2-1; 16 bases align to TRBD2. The junction had 9 bases not matched to a gene; V was cut back by 5 bases and J by 1 base. The germline V gene encodes CDR1 SGHRS and CDR2 YFSETQ. The CDR3 has 19 amino acids. CDR3 nucleotide sequence: TGCGCCAGCAGATATGGGGGGACTAGCGGGAGGGTATCCTACAATGAGCAGTTCTTC. This translates into CASRYGGTSGRVSYNEQFF.